The TCR beta chain described here comes from a study of post-analysis software for immune sequencing data. About the research overall: Recorded disease courses covered relapsing-remitting, secondary progressive and progressive-relapsing multiple sclerosis. Some patients had no subtype annotation.

Study-level findings and limits: Five TRBV segments, including TRBV5-6, TRBV5-1 and TRBV20-1, were more frequent in patients than controls.

On this clonotype: The antigen is not known.

Prepared TCR beta cDNA libraries contained unique molecular identifiers. TCRdb re-called the PCR reads with MiXCR, one entry per CDR3 protein. This sample has hundreds of thousands of distinct CDR3 sequences, with approximately 59% found just once. Trimming left V 5 bases short and J 10 bases short, with 12 bases between. This CDR3 comprises 13 residues. Germline V lookup: CDR1 MNHEY, CDR2 SMNVEV (reference sequence). The specimen was blood. The chain links TRBV27 to TRBJ1-6; D gene unclear. This clonotype originated in a girl aged 2 to 10 with multiple sclerosis. CDR3 sequence reads: CASSERFRSPLHF. The DNA for the CDR3 is TGTGCCAGCAGTGAAAGGTTTAGGTCACCCCTCCACTTT.